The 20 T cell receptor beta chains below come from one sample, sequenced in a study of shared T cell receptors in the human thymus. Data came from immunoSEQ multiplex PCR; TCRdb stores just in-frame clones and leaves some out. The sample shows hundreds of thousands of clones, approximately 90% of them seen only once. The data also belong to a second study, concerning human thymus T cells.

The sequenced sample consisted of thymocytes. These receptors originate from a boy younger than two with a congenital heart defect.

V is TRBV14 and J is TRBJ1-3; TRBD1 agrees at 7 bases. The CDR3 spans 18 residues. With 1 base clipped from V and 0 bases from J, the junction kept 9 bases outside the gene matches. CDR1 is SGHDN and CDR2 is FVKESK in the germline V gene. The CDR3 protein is CASSQGQGGISSGNTIYF. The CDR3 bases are TGTGCCAGCAGCCAAGGACAGGGTGGGATTAGCTCTGGAAACACCATATATTTT.

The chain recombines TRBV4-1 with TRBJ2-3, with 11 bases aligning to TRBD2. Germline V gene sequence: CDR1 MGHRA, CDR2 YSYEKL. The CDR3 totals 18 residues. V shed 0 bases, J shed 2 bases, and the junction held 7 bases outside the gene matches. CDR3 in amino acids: CASSQDRASGRTTDTQYF. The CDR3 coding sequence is TGCGCCAGCAGCCAAGATCGTGCTAGCGGGAGGACCACAGATACGCAGTATTTT.

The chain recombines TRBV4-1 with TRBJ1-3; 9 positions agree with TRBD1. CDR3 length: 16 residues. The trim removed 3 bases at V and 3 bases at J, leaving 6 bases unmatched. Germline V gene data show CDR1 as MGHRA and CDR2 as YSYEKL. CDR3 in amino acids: CASSQSPGQGGNTIYF. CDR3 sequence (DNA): TGCGCCAGCAGCCAGAGTCCGGGACAGGGTGGAAACACCATATATTTT.

The CDR3, as DNA: TGTGCCAGCAGCTACACGCAGGGGGCAGGTGGAAACACCATATATTTT. This encodes CASSYTQGAGGNTIYF. The J gene is TRBJ1-3, the V gene TRBV7-6, with TRBD1 identical over 8 bases. V lost 4 bases and J lost 3; bases outside the gene matches: 8. CDR3 length: 16 amino acids. CDR1 and CDR2 from the germline V gene are SGHVS and FNYEAQ.

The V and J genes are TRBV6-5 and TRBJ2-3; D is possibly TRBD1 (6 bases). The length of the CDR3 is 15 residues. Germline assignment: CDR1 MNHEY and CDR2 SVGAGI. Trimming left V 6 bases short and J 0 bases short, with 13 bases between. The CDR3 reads CASSLTQGSTDTQYF. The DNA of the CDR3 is TGTGCCAGCAGCCTAACACAGGGAAGCACAGATACGCAGTATTTT.

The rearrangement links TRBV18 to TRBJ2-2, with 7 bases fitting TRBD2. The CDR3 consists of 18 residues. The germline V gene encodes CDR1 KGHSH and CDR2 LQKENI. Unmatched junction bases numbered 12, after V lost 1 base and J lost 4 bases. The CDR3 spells CASSPRISGLGSTGELFF. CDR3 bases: TGTGCCAGCTCACCACGGATTAGCGGGCTGGGTAGCACCGGGGAGCTGTTTTTT.

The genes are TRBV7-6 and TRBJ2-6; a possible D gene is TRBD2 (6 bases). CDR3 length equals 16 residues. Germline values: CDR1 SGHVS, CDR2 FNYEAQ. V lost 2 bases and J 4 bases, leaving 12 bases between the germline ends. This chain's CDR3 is CASSLMAGSGANVLTF. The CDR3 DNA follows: TGTGCCAGCAGCTTAATGGCGGGGTCCGGGGCCAACGTCCTGACTTTC.

The DNA of the CDR3 is TGTGCCAGCAGTTCACCACGGCGGGACGGTTCTACAAGGGGGACCCAGTACTTC. Protein: CASSSPRRDGSTRGTQYF. The chain uses TRBV28 and TRBJ2-5; maybe TRBD2 (6 bases). The CDR3 covers 18 residues. CDR1 MDHEN and CDR2 SYDVKM come from the germline V gene. Trimming stripped 4 bases from V and 7 bases from J, with 28 bases between.

In DNA, the CDR3 is TGTGCCAGCAGTTACCGGGGAACTAATCAGCCCCAGCATTTT. It encodes CASSYRGTNQPQHF. The chain links TRBV6-6 to TRBJ1-5; unclear D gene. Germline CDR1 and CDR2: MNHNY and SVGAGI (reference sequence). V was shortened by 2 bases and J by 4 bases, with 9 bases between the two germline ends. This CDR3 has 14 residues.

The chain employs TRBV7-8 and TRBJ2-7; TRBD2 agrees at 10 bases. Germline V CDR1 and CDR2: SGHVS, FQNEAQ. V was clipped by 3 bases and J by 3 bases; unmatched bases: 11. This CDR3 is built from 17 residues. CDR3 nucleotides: TGTGCCAGCAGCTTGCATTGGGGGACTAGCGACTTCTACGAGCAGTACTTC. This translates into CASSLHWGTSDFYEQYF.

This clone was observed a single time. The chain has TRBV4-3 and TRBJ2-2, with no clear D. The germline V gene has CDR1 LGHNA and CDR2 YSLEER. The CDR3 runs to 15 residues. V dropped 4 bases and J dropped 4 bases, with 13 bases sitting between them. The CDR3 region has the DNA TGCGCCAGCAGCCTCCGGGTCCCACTCACCGGGGAGCTGTTTTTT. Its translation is CASSLRVPLTGELFF.

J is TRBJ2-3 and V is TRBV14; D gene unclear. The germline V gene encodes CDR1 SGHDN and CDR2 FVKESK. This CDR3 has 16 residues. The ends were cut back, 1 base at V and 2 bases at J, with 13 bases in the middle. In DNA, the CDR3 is TGTGCCAGCAGCCAAGGAGGAGAGGTAATCACAGATACGCAGTATTTT. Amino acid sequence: CASSQGGEVITDTQYF.

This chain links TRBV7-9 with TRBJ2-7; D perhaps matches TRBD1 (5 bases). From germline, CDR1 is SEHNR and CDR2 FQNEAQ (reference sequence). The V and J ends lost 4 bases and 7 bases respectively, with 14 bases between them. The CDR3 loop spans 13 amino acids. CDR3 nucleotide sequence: TGTGCCAGCAGCTACGTCCGCAGGGATGAGCAGTACTTC. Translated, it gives CASSYVRRDEQYF.

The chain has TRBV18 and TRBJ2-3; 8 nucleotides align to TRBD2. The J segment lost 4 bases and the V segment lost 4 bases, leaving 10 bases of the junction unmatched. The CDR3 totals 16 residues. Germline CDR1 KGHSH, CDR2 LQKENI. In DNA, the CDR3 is TGTGCCAGCTCACGATCGGAGACTAGCGAGGCAGATACGCAGTATTTT. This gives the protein CASSRSETSEADTQYF.

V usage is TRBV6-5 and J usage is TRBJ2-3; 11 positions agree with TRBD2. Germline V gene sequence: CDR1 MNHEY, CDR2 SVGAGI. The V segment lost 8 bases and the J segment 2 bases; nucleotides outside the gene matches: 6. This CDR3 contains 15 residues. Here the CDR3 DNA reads TGTGCCAGCTCAATTAGCGGGAGGGCCACAGATACGCAGTATTTT. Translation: CASSISGRATDTQYF.

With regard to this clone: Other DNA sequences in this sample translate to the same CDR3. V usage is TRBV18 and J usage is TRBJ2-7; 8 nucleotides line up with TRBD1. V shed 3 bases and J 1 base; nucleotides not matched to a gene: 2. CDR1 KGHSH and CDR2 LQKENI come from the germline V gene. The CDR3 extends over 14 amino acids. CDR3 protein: CASSPGQGSYEQYF. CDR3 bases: TGTGCCAGCTCACCTGGACAGGGTTCCTACGAGCAGTACTTC.

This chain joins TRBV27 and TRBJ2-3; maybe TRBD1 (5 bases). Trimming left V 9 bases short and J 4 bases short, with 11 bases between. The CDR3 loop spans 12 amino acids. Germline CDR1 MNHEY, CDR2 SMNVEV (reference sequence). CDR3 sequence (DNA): TGTGCCAGACTTCAGGGCCCAGATACGCAGTATTTT. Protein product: CARLQGPDTQYF.

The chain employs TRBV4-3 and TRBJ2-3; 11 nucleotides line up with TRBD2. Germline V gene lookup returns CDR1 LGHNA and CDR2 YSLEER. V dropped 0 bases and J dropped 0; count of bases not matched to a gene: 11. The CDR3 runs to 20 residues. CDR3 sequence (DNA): TGCGCCAGCAGCCAAGAGGGTTCGGGACTAGCGGTTACTAGCACAGATACGCAGTATTTT. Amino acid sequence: CASSQEGSGLAVTSTDTQYF.

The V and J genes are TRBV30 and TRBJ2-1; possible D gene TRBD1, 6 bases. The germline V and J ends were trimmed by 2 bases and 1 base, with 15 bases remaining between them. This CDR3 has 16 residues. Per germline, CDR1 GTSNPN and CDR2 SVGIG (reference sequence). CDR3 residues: CAWSTKQGFSYNEQFF. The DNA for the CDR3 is TGTGCCTGGAGTACCAAACAGGGATTTTCCTACAATGAGCAGTTCTTC.

CDR3 DNA: TGTGCCAGTAGTATAGATTGGGGACAGGGGGCCCCTGGCTACACCTTC. This codes for CASSIDWGQGAPGYTF. The chain links TRBV19 to TRBJ1-2; the match to TRBD1 covers 12 bases. Trimming at V came to 0 bases and at J to 7 bases, leaving 6 bases not matched to a gene. Germline CDR1 reads LNHDA; CDR2 reads SQIVND (reference sequence). This CDR3 region has 16 residues.